These 27 T cell receptor beta chains share one sample of origin, sequenced in a study of vaccination and CD4 T cells after COVID-19. The assay that was used to sequence DNA from cultured CD4+ T cells was the Oncomine TCR Beta short-read assay. TCRdb independently ran MiXCR on the PCR reads; one entry per CDR3 protein. The data show more than 10,000 distinct CDR3 sequences, around 46% seen once. Noted treatment: approximately 11-day PBMC culture with coronavirus spike peptide pools or control peptides (ViraFEST assay). For these receptors, no antigen is known. What was sequenced was CD4+ T cells from blood, cultured in vitro. The source is a human donor who had recovered from COVID-19.

This sequence joins TRBV7-9 and TRBJ2-5; D not certain. The germline V gene encodes CDR1 SEHNR and CDR2 FQNEAQ (reference sequence). CDR3 length equals 14 residues. Trimming removed 4 bases from V and 4 bases from J, with 13 bases in between. CDR3 sequence: CASSYLRTRETQYF. The CDR3 DNA is TGTGCCAGCAGCTACTTACGCACAAGAGAGACCCAGTACTTC.

V is TRBV18 and J is TRBJ1-2, with D possibly matching TRBD1 (6 bases). The V gene's germline CDR1 is KGHSH and CDR2 LQKENI. The CDR3 is made up of 17 amino acids. Trimming pared 2 bases from V and 4 bases from J, leaving 20 bases between. CDR3 DNA sequence: TGTGCCAGCTCACCATCACCAAACTACGGGACACCCTATGGCTACACCTTC. It is translated as CASSPSPNYGTPYGYTF.

The chain employs TRBV14 and TRBJ1-1; tentative D call: TRBD1 (6 bases). Germline V gene lookup returns CDR1 SGHDN and CDR2 FVKESK. The CDR3 has 15 amino acids. V lost 4 bases and J lost 7, with 19 bases in between. DNA of the CDR3: TGTGCCAGCAGCCGGGACGGAGGAGGGGGTCTTGAAGCTTTCTTT. Translating it yields CASSRDGGGGLEAFF.

The chain employs TRBV20-1 and TRBJ2-1; 8 bases are a match to TRBD1. Germline values: CDR1 DFQATT, CDR2 SNEGSKA (reference sequence). Unmatched junction bases numbered 4, after V lost 4 bases and J lost 2 bases. The CDR3 contains 14 residues. Here the CDR3 DNA reads TGCAGTGCTACAGGACAGGGACCCTACAATGAGCAGTTCTTC. Translation gives CSATGQGPYNEQFF.

This clonotype was observed a few times. This chain uses TRBV20-1 with TRBJ2-7; 9 bases agree with TRBD2. The germline V gene encodes CDR1 DFQATT and CDR2 SNEGSKA (reference sequence). Trimming took 0 bases from V and 6 from J; bases not matched to a gene: 9. The CDR3 runs 15 residues. The CDR3 DNA reads as TGCAGTGCTAGAGATCCCGGACTAGCGAGACCCGAGCAGTACTTC. Translating gives CSARDPGLARPEQYF.

The V gene is TRBV5-1, the J gene TRBJ1-1, with TRBD1 matching 9 bases. Trimming took 3 bases from V and 4 from J; bases not matched to a gene: 7. Germline values: CDR1 SGHRS, CDR2 YFSETQ. The CDR3 sequence is 15 residues long. CDR3 DNA: TGCGCCAGCAGCTGGGCACAGGGGGCACTCACTGAAGCTTTCTTT. This sequence encodes CASSWAQGALTEAFF.

This clonotype was counted a few times. The CDR3 protein is CSARVHRDPYEQYF. CDR3 nucleotide sequence: TGCAGTGCTAGGGTCCACAGGGATCCCTACGAGCAGTACTTC. V usage is TRBV20-1 and J usage is TRBJ2-7; D possibly corresponds to TRBD1 (6 bases). The V end lost 3 bases, the J end lost 2 bases, and 14 bases lay between the germline ends. In germline, CDR1 is DFQATT, CDR2 SNEGSKA (reference sequence). The length of the CDR3 is 14 residues.

The chain uses TRBV2 and TRBJ2-5, with a possible D match to TRBD2 (5 bases). V lost 2 bases to trimming and J lost 5 bases, with 15 bases between them. There are 15 residues in the CDR3. Germline CDR1 is SNHLY and CDR2 is FYNNEI. The CDR3 here is CASSETGAGPETQYF. CDR3 DNA sequence: TGTGCCAGCAGTGAAACTGGCGCGGGTCCGGAGACCCAGTACTTC.

This chain uses TRBV9 with TRBJ1-5, with unresolved D. V lost 0 bases, J lost 3 bases, and 4 bases lay in between. The germline CDR1 and CDR2 sequences are SGDLS and YYNGEE. CDR3 length: 13 residues. The CDR3 DNA reads as TGTGCCAGCAGCGTAGGTTTCAATCAGCCCCAGCATTTT. It translates to CASSVGFNQPQHF.

The chain links TRBV20-1 to TRBJ1-1; 7 nucleotides align to TRBD1. CDR1 is DFQATT and CDR2 is SNEGSKA in the germline V gene (reference sequence). With V trimmed by 8 bases and J by 8 bases, 11 bases remained unmatched. This CDR3 has 12 amino acids. CDR3 nucleotide sequence: TGCAGTCCAAAACTGGGACAGCAAGAAGCTTTCTTT. Protein: CSPKLGQQEAFF.

The chain links TRBV18 to TRBJ2-3; D perhaps matches TRBD2 (5 bases). The CDR3 is 14 amino acids. V shed 4 bases and J shed 2 bases, with 10 bases lying between them. Germline V gene lookup returns CDR1 KGHSH and CDR2 LQKENI. CDR3 nucleotides: TGTGCCAGCTCACTCCTCGGGGACACAGATACGCAGTATTTT. It codes for CASSLLGDTDTQYF. The entire variable domain, with the rest obtained from reference TRBV18 and TRBJ2-3, is as follows: NAGVMQNPRHLVRRRGQEARLRCSPMKGHSHVYWYRQLPEEGLKFMVYLQKENIIDESGMPKERFSAEFPKEGPSILRIQQVVRGDSAAYFCASSLLGDTDTQYFGPGTRLTVL.

This clonotype was observed a few times. V is TRBV7-7 and J is TRBJ2-2; 9 positions match TRBD1. Germline V lookup: CDR1 SSHAT, CDR2 FNYEAQ (reference sequence). V lost 1 base to trimming and J lost 1 base; unmatched junction nucleotides: 1. CDR3 length: 16 amino acids. The CDR3 loop reads CASSLGQGGNTGELFF. The CDR3, as DNA: TGTGCCAGCAGCTTAGGACAGGGGGGGAACACCGGGGAGCTGTTTTTT. The full variable domain, with the rest looked up from reference TRBV7-7 and TRBJ2-2, is GAGVSQSPRYKVTKRGQDVTLRCDPISSHATLYWYQQALGQGPEFLTYFNYEAQPDKSGLPSDRFSAERPEGSISTLTIQRTEQRDSAMYRCASSLGQGGNTGELFFGEGSRLTVL.

The chain recombines TRBV4-3 with TRBJ2-1, with 9 bases aligning to TRBD2. The CDR3 extends over 17 amino acids. Unmatched junction bases numbered 7, after V lost 0 bases and J lost 4 bases. Germline V CDR1 and CDR2: LGHNA, YSLEER. CDR3 sequence reads: CASSQDSAGGFYNEQFF. CDR3 DNA sequence: TGCGCCAGCAGCCAAGATTCTGCGGGAGGGTTTTACAATGAGCAGTTCTTC.

This clonotype was recorded a few times. The chain carries TRBV7-2 and TRBJ1-2, with TRBD1 matching over 7 bases. The germline gives CDR1 SGHTA, CDR2 FQGNSA. The CDR3 runs 14 residues. V was pared by 5 bases and J by 6 bases, with 9 bases of the junction left unmatched. This CDR3 is CASSRVRDSHGYTF. The CDR3 DNA sequence: TGTGCCAGCAGCAGAGTCCGGGACAGCCATGGCTACACCTTC.

This clonotype was recorded a few times. The V call is TRBV6-1, the J call TRBJ1-4; 7 nucleotides line up with TRBD1. V trimming: 5 bases; J trimming: 7 bases; junction bases outside the gene matches: 7. The V gene's germline CDR1 is MNHNS and CDR2 SASEGT. This CDR3 region has 14 residues. The CDR3 is CASSTDRDGEKLFF. DNA for the CDR3: TGTGCCAGCAGTACAGACAGGGACGGTGAAAAACTGTTTTTT.

The sample holds a few counts of this clonotype. The chain recombines TRBV6-1 with TRBJ1-5, with D hard to call. CDR1 is MNHNS and CDR2 is SASEGT in the germline V gene. CDR3 length: 15 residues. The ends were cut back, 0 bases at V and 1 base at J, with 7 bases in the middle. CDR3 in DNA: TGTGCCAGCAGTGAAGCTGGGGTAAGCAATCAGCCCCAGCATTTT. Translating gives CASSEAGVSNQPQHF.

V usage is TRBV6-2 or TRBV6-3 and J usage is TRBJ2-3; D possibly corresponds to TRBD2 (5 bases). The germline V gene has CDR1 MNHEY and CDR2 SVGEGT. The length of the CDR3 is 12 residues. V was shortened by 5 bases and J by 3 bases, with 6 bases between the two germline ends. CDR3 loop: CASSRETDTQYF. DNA for the CDR3: TGTGCCAGCAGTCGGGAAACAGATACGCAGTATTTT.

This clonotype was detected only a few times. The genes are TRBV10-2 and TRBJ1-6; no reliable D call. Per germline, CDR1 WSHSY and CDR2 SAAADI. The CDR3 sequence is 13 residues long. V lost 4 bases and J lost 6, with 7 bases in between. The CDR3 bases are TGCGCCAGCAGTGGCCGGGTTAATTCACCCCTCCACTTT. Its translation is CASSGRVNSPLHF.

This rearrangement joins TRBV7-9 to TRBJ2-7; D assignment may be TRBD1 or TRBD2 (5 bases each). The CDR3 contains 14 residues. Trimming left V 1 base short and J 0 bases short, with 7 bases between. Germline CDR1 is SEHNR and CDR2 is FQNEAQ (reference sequence). CDR3: CASSLGGGSYEQYF. The CDR3 bases are TGTGCCAGCAGCTTAGGTGGGGGCTCCTACGAGCAGTACTTC.

In this sample, this clonotype turned up a few times. This chain links TRBV7-3 with TRBJ2-3, with D perhaps TRBD1 (6 bases). The CDR3 runs to 15 residues. The germline gives CDR1 SGHTA, CDR2 FQGTGA. Trimming took 5 bases from V and 0 from J, leaving 12 bases between them. The CDR3 DNA is TGTGCCAGCAGCCAGGACAGACTAAGCACAGATACGCAGTATTTT. Protein: CASSQDRLSTDTQYF.

This clonotype counts as large (0.1 to 1%). The chain is built from TRBV11-3 and TRBJ2-5; a possible D gene is TRBD1 (6 bases). The CDR3 has 14 residues. Trimming removed 5 bases at V and 4 bases at J, with 14 bases between. Germline V lookup: CDR1 SGHNT, CDR2 YENEEA. The chain's CDR3 is CASSPGRGRETQYF. CDR3 nucleotides: TGTGCCAGCAGCCCTGGCAGGGGTCGAGAGACCCAGTACTTC.

This chain connects TRBV19 to TRBJ2-5, with 8 bases aligning to TRBD1. Germline V gives CDR1 LNHDA, CDR2 SQIVND (reference sequence). V gave up 2 bases and J gave up 3 bases; unmatched junction bases: 8. This CDR3 spans 16 amino acids. The CDR3, as DNA: TGTGCCAGTAGTATATTGAGCAGGGGGCGCGAAGAGACCCAGTACTTC. Encoded protein: CASSILSRGREETQYF.

V is TRBV19 and J is TRBJ1-5, with a possible D match to TRBD1 (6 bases). This CDR3 spans 19 amino acids. V lost 4 bases and J lost 0, with 22 bases in between. Germline lookup yields CDR1 LNHDA and CDR2 SQIVND (reference sequence). This chain's CDR3 is CASSKRQGLPNYSNQPQHF. Written as DNA, the CDR3 is TGTGCCAGTAGTAAACGGCAGGGGCTACCCAATTATAGCAATCAGCCCCAGCATTTT.

Only a few counts were recorded for this clonotype. The CDR3 region is CASSYSSVGVEAFF. The CDR3 DNA reads as TGTGCCAGCAGTTACTCCAGCGTTGGGGTTGAAGCTTTCTTT. V is TRBV6-5 and J is TRBJ1-1, with D hard to call. The V end was cut by 0 bases, the J end by 7 bases, with 12 bases between. Germline V CDR1 and CDR2: MNHEY, SVGAGI. This CDR3 is built from 14 residues.

This clonotype was recorded a few times. This chain uses TRBV19 with TRBJ1-5, with a weak D call TRBD1 (6 bases). V shed 5 bases and J shed 0 bases, with 8 bases lying between them. Germline loops: CDR1 LNHDA, CDR2 SQIVND (reference sequence). The CDR3 length is 14 residues. This CDR3 reads CASSDRYSNQPQHF. Written as DNA, the CDR3 is TGTGCCAGTAGTGACAGGTATAGCAATCAGCCCCAGCATTTT.

The CDR3 here is CASRSNTEAFF. Written as DNA, the CDR3 is TGTGCCAGCAGATCAAACACTGAAGCTTTCTTT. V is TRBV6-1 and J is TRBJ1-1; no definite D call. Germline V CDR1 and CDR2: MNHNS, SASEGT. The CDR3 length is 11 residues. The V end lost 6 bases, the J end lost 2 bases, and 4 bases lay between the germline ends.

The rearrangement links TRBV7-8 to TRBJ2-3; D is ambiguous. The CDR3 is made up of 16 amino acids. Between the trimmed V and J ends, which lost 4 bases and 0 bases, there was a span of 14 bases. Germline CDR1 SGHVS, CDR2 FQNEAQ. The CDR3 DNA sequence: TGTGCCAGCAGCTGGCCTAGGGCAGCTAGCACAGATACGCAGTATTTT. This codes for CASSWPRAASTDTQYF. Based on the CDR3 plus reference TRBV7-8 and TRBJ2-3, the full variable domain is GAGVSQSPRYKVAKRGQDVALRCDPISGHVSLFWYQQALGQGPEFLTYFQNEAQLDKSGLPSDRFFAERPEGSVSTLKIQRTQQEDSAVYLCASSWPRAASTDTQYFGPGTRLTVL.